The 16 T cell receptor beta chains listed next were all sequenced from one sample in a study. In TCRdb, the 5' RACE reads were re-called with MiXCR into one record per CDR3 protein. The sample yields approximately 50,000 distinct CDR3 sequences, less than 25% seen once. Tregs were sorted as CD4+CD25+CD127-/low cells. The material sequenced was tumor-infiltrating Tregs sorted from the breast tumor. The source of these receptors is a female donor with breast cancer.

V gene TRBV24-1 combines with J gene TRBJ2-2; perhaps TRBD1 as D (5 bases). This CDR3 comprises 13 residues. Germline V gene data show CDR1 as KGHDR and CDR2 as SFDVKD. Trimming removed 4 bases at V and 6 bases at J, with 8 bases between. The CDR3 is CATSDQGPGELFF. The CDR3, as DNA: TGTGCCACCAGTGACCAGGGTCCCGGGGAGCTGTTTTTT.

This chain links TRBV27 with TRBJ2-2, with a possible D match to TRBD1 (6 bases). CDR1 and CDR2 (germline): MNHEY, SMNVEV (reference sequence). V was shortened by 5 bases and J by 6 bases, with 13 bases between the two germline ends. CDR3 length: 14 residues. CDR3 sequence (DNA): TGTGCCAGCAGTATGATCAGGGGTCCCGGGGAGCTGTTTTTT. Encoded protein: CASSMIRGPGELFF.

In the case of this clonotype: This is likely a read error, given that the CDR3 carries no conserved phenylalanine or tryptophan at its end. The chain uses TRBV6-1 and TRBJ1-1; TRBD1 might be the D (6 bases). Germline V gives CDR1 MNHNS, CDR2 SASEGT. Trimming left V 5 bases short and J 5 bases short, with 21 bases between. The CDR3 is 16 amino acids. The CDR3 spells CASSLLGTTLRTEAFY. The CDR3, as DNA: TGTGCCAGCAGTCTCTTAGGGACAACCCTGCGAACTGAAGCTTTCTAT.

Only a few counts were recorded for this clonotype. The V call is TRBV4-3, the J call TRBJ2-6; unclear D gene. The V gene's germline CDR1 is LGHNA and CDR2 YSLEER. V lost 0 bases and J 0 bases, leaving 9 bases between the germline ends. The CDR3 is 17 amino acids. The CDR3 bases are TGCGCCAGCAGCCAAGATGTGACTGTCTCTGGGGCCAACGTCCTGACTTTC. Encoded protein: CASSQDVTVSGANVLTF.

The rearrangement joins TRBV7-2 to TRBJ2-5; D might be TRBD1 or TRBD2, each matching 6 bases. V gave up 7 bases and J gave up 5 bases, with 11 bases separating them. The V gene's germline CDR1 is SGHTA and CDR2 FQGNSA. CDR3 length: 12 residues. The CDR3 DNA follows: TGTGCCAGCACTAGAGGGGGGGAGACCCAGTACTTC. Protein: CASTRGGETQYF.

At least ten counts were recorded for this clonotype. This chain joins TRBV7-2 and TRBJ2-5; TRBD1 agrees at 10 bases. This CDR3 is 15 amino acids long. Trimming took 2 bases from V and 5 from J; bases not matched to a gene: 5. Germline loops: CDR1 SGHTA, CDR2 FQGNSA. In nucleotides, the CDR3 is TGTGCCAGCAGCTTATCCGGGACAGGGGCTGAGACCCAGTACTTC. Translation: CASSLSGTGAETQYF.

The chain uses TRBV18 and TRBJ1-1, with a weak D call TRBD1 (5 bases). With 6 bases removed from V and 0 bases from J, the gap between germline ends came to 8 bases. Germline V gene data show CDR1 as KGHSH and CDR2 as LQKENI. The CDR3 consists of 13 residues. In DNA form, the CDR3 reads TGTGCCAGCTCGGGGGGTCTGAACACTGAAGCTTTCTTT. It yields the protein CASSGGLNTEAFF.

Details on this clonotype: The conserved final phenylalanine or tryptophan is absent from the CDR3, which likely points to a read error. The V call is TRBV6-5, the J call TRBJ1-2, with D possibly TRBD1 on 5 matching bases. Germline V CDR1 and CDR2: MNHEY, SVGAGI. This CDR3 region has 14 residues. With 5 bases removed from V and 2 bases from J, the gap between germline ends came to 12 bases. CDR3 sequence: CASSLGLSNYGYTL. In DNA, the CDR3 is TGTGCCAGCAGTCTGGGACTGAGCAACTATGGCTACACCCTC.

The rearrangement joins TRBV15 to TRBJ2-3, with TRBD2 matching 7 bases. Germline V gene sequence: CDR1 LNHNV, CDR2 YYDKDF (reference sequence). This CDR3 spans 16 amino acids. V lost 3 bases to trimming and J lost 2 bases; unmatched junction nucleotides: 8. The CDR3 nucleotides read TGTGCCACCAGCAGGTACTCGGGGGGTTCCACAGATACGCAGTATTTT. Its protein is CATSRYSGGSTDTQYF.

This clonotype was recorded at least ten times. This chain joins TRBV5-1 and TRBJ1-6, with a possible D match to TRBD1 (5 bases). With 0 bases removed from V and 10 bases from J, the gap between germline ends came to 14 bases. Germline lookup yields CDR1 SGHRS and CDR2 YFSETQ. This CDR3 has 15 amino acids. This chain's CDR3 is CASSLDRGERSPLHF. The DNA for the CDR3 is TGCGCCAGCAGCTTGGATCGGGGGGAGAGATCACCCCTCCACTTT.

This chain connects TRBV6-5 to TRBJ1-5, with D possibly TRBD1 on 6 matching bases. The CDR3 is 14 residues long. V lost 6 bases and J 3 bases, leaving 12 bases between the germline ends. Germline-derived CDR1 and CDR2 are MNHEY and SVGAGI. CDR3 DNA sequence: TGTGCCAGCAGCAATACAGGGTACAATCAGCCCCAGCATTTT. This translates into CASSNTGYNQPQHF.

The table lists this clonotype with a few counts. The chain employs TRBV5-1 and TRBJ2-1; a weak D match, TRBD2 (6 bases). V shed 0 bases and J shed 9 bases, with 19 bases lying between them. The CDR3 spans 16 residues. Germline values: CDR1 SGHRS, CDR2 YFSETQ. The CDR3 reads CASSLVLGGRESEQFF. The CDR3 nucleotides are TGCGCCAGCAGCTTGGTATTGGGGGGTCGGGAAAGTGAGCAGTTCTTC. Full variable domain (rest looked up from reference TRBV5-1 and TRBJ2-1): KAGVTQTPRYLIKTRGQQVTLSCSPISGHRSVSWYQQTPGQGLQFLFEYFSETQRNKGNFPGRFSGRQFSNSRSEMNVSTLELGDSALYLCASSLVLGGRESEQFFGPGTRLTVL.

This clonotype was found a few times. V is TRBV14 and J is TRBJ2-7; D gene uncertain. The CDR3 totals 10 residues. Germline CDR1 and CDR2: SGHDN and FVKESK. The V end was cut by 4 bases, the J end by 3 bases, with 1 base between. CDR3 in amino acids: CASSLYEQYF. CDR3 sequence (DNA): TGTGCCAGCAGCCTCTACGAGCAGTACTTC.

The chain combines TRBV28 with TRBJ2-1; D not resolved. V lost 6 bases and J 8 bases, leaving 14 bases between the germline ends. This CDR3 contains 13 residues. Germline V lookup: CDR1 MDHEN, CDR2 SYDVKM. The CDR3: CASRIPLGDEQFF. The CDR3 DNA sequence: TGTGCCAGCAGGATACCCCTAGGTGATGAGCAGTTCTTC.

This clonotype was detected only a few times. A much larger clone sits a single nucleotide away, making a read error possible. The chain recombines TRBV6-4 with TRBJ2-1; possibly TRBD1 for D (6 bases). V lost 7 bases to trimming and J lost 9 bases, with 22 bases between them. The CDR3 length is 15 residues. Looked up from germline, CDR1 is MRHNA and CDR2 is SNTAGT. CDR3 sequence reads: CASIYSRGGGGEQFF. The DNA of the CDR3 is TGTGCCAGCATCTATTCTAGAGGGGGTGGTGGTGAGCAGTTCTTC.

The chain employs TRBV5-6 and TRBJ2-5, with TRBD1 identical over 7 bases. V trimming: 4 bases; J trimming: 0 bases; junction bases outside the gene matches: 9. Germline V lookup: CDR1 SGHDT, CDR2 YYEEEE. The CDR3 sequence is 16 residues long. The CDR3 is CASSQSTGANQETQYF. For the CDR3, the DNA is TGTGCCAGCAGCCAATCCACAGGGGCGAACCAAGAGACCCAGTACTTC.